This TCR beta chain was identified in a study of graft-versus-host responses after intestinal transplantation. Study overall: Recipients underwent multivisceral, liver-intestinal, or isolated intestinal transplants. Anti-thymocyte globulin induction preceded two to four years of tacrolimus and steroid maintenance in all recipients.

A word on this clone: Antigen specificity is unknown.

General study findings and limits: GvH clones occurred in recipient marrow; some first appeared in ileum or blood. The study associated peak circulating GvH clone levels with early post-transplant HvG declines.

Germline CDR1 and CDR2: SEHNR and FQNEAQ (reference sequence). The CDR3 contains 14 residues. Trimming took 2 bases from V and 0 from J, leaving 6 bases between them. TCRdb's copy holds only in-frame clones and misses some; the assay was immunoSEQ multiplex PCR. The table lists 40,000 to 60,000 clones, around 85% of them singletons. The sequencing used unstimulated CD4+ T cells sorted from spleen or lymph node cells, collected before transplant. This sequence joins TRBV7-9 and TRBJ2-3, with unresolved D. The source of this sequence is a human donor who was the organ donor for an intestinal transplant. This CDR3 is CASSLYDSTDTQYF. The CDR3 DNA reads as TGTGCCAGCAGCTTATACGATAGCACAGATACGCAGTATTTT.